The 7 T cell receptor beta chains below all came from one sample that was sequenced in a study of blood T cell repertoires in COVID-19. Assay used: immunoSEQ multiplex PCR; TCRdb lists only in-frame clones, some missing. Of about 170,000 clones in the sample, 75% to 90% were seen once. Sequencing used PBMCs or T cells enriched from blood (not recorded which). The receptors originated from a woman aged 18-29 years who had recovered from COVID-19.

This clone was counted between two and nine times. The chain recombines TRBV5-1 with TRBJ2-3; 8 bases map to TRBD2. Germline V gene data show CDR1 as SGHRS and CDR2 as YFSETQ. After removal of 6 bases from V and 3 bases from J, the junction contained 6 bases not matched to a gene. This CDR3 contains 14 residues. The CDR3 nucleotides read TGCGCCAGCAAGATTAGCGGGGCGACAGATACGCAGTATTTT. This sequence encodes CASKISGATDTQYF.

This rearrangement joins TRBV4-3 to TRBJ2-7; 8 nucleotides align to TRBD2. Unmatched junction bases numbered 4, after V lost 2 bases and J lost 4 bases. CDR1 is LGHNA and CDR2 is YSLEER in the germline V gene. The CDR3 has 14 residues. This chain's CDR3 is CASSQTLAGYEQYF. CDR3 bases: TGCGCCAGCAGCCAAACGTTAGCGGGGTACGAGCAGTACTTC.

The chain has TRBV7-9 and TRBJ1-1; 8 bases are a match to TRBD1. The CDR3 sequence is 14 residues long. Per germline, CDR1 SEHNR and CDR2 FQNEAQ (reference sequence). Losses at the gene ends were 4 bases for V and 1 base for J; bases not matched to a gene: 2. This CDR3 reads CASSSGQGNTEAFF. DNA for the CDR3: TGTGCCAGCAGCTCTGGACAGGGGAACACTGAAGCTTTCTTT.

The chain combines TRBV5-6 with TRBJ1-5; D gene uncertain. Germline loops: CDR1 SGHDT, CDR2 YYEEEE. The ends were cut back, 2 bases at V and 6 bases at J, with 15 bases in the middle. The CDR3 length is 15 residues. CDR3 region: CASSLGPGEGQPQHF. The CDR3 coding sequence is TGTGCCAGCAGCTTAGGCCCCGGAGAGGGTCAGCCCCAGCATTTT.

The CDR3 DNA sequence: TGTGCCAGCAGCCCCGACAGGCTTCGCTACACCTTC. Translation: CASSPDRLRYTF. The gene calls are TRBV5-5 and TRBJ1-2; D might be TRBD1 (6 bases). V was pared by 4 bases and J by 9 bases, with 13 bases between. The germline gives CDR1 SGHKS, CDR2 YYEKEE (reference sequence). This CDR3 comprises 12 residues.

V gene TRBV27 combines with J gene TRBJ1-5; D is ambiguous. Germline V CDR1 and CDR2: MNHEY, SMNVEV (reference sequence). This CDR3 has 16 residues. V dropped 0 bases and J dropped 0 bases, with 9 bases sitting between them. The CDR3 sequence is CASSLSAISSNQPQHF. The CDR3, as DNA: TGTGCCAGCAGTTTATCGGCCATTTCTAGCAATCAGCCCCAGCATTTT.

V and J are TRBV18 and TRBJ1-5, with TRBD1 matching over 8 bases. The CDR3 runs 15 residues. Germline assignment: CDR1 KGHSH and CDR2 LQKENI. Trimming cost V 2 bases and J 4 bases; bases outside gene matches: 4. This CDR3 reads CASSPTQGANQPQHF. CDR3 DNA sequence: TGTGCCAGCTCACCAACCCAGGGGGCTAATCAGCCCCAGCATTTT.